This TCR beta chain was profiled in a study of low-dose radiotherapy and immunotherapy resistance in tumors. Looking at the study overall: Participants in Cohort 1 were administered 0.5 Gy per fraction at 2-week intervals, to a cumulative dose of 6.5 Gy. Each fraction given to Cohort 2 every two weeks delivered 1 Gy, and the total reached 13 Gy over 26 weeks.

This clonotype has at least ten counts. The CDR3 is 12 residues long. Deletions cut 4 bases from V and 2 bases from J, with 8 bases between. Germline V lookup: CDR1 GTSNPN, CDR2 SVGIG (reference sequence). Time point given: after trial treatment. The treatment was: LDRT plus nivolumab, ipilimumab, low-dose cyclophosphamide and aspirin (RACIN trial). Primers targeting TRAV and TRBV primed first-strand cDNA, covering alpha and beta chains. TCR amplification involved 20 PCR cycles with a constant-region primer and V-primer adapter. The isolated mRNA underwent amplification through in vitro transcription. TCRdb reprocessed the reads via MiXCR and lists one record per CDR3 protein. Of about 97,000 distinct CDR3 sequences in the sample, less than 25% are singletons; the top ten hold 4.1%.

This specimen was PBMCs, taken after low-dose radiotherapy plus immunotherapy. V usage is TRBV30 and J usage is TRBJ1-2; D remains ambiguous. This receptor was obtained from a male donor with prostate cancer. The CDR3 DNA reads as TGTGCCTGGACTGTAGGGAACTATGGCTACACCTTC. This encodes CAWTVGNYGYTF.